Presented here are 23 T cell receptor beta chains from one specimen sequenced in a study of cytomegalovirus exposure and HLA in healthy donors. 60 Vbeta and 13 Jbeta primers were used in PCR. Profiled with immunoSEQ multiplex PCR; TCRdb holds only in-frame clones, not every one. The table records fewer than 80,000 clones, 65% to 75% of them present only once. Sequenced: PBMCs. These receptors were collected from a woman aged 25 to 39 in good health and CMV-seronegative.

The chain employs TRBV30 and TRBJ2-1; 7 bases fit TRBD2. V shed 8 bases, J shed 3 bases, and the junction held 7 bases outside the gene matches. This CDR3 has 13 residues. Per the germline V gene, CDR1 is GTSNPN and CDR2 is SVGIG (reference sequence). In DNA, the CDR3 is TGTGCCGGGGGACTATCCTACTACAATGAGCAGTTCTTC. Translation: CAGGLSYYNEQFF.

The table lists this clone with a few counts. The chain combines TRBV6-1 with TRBJ1-5; no firm D call. Germline loops: CDR1 MNHNS, CDR2 SASEGT. The CDR3 runs 14 residues. V was shortened by 2 bases and J by 0 bases, with 5 bases between the two germline ends. CDR3 in DNA: TGTGCCAGCAGTGAACCGTATAGCAATCAGCCCCAGCATTTT. It specifies CASSEPYSNQPQHF.

A few counts support this clone. The V call is TRBV19, the J call TRBJ1-4; 8 bases fit TRBD1. The CDR3 extends over 14 amino acids. V trimming: 7 bases; J trimming: 4 bases; junction bases outside the gene matches: 5. Germline CDR1 is LNHDA and CDR2 is SQIVND (reference sequence). DNA of the CDR3: TGTGCCAGTACCTTCGACAGGGGTAATGAAAAACTGTTTTTT. Amino acid sequence: CASTFDRGNEKLFF.

The V call is TRBV10-3, the J call TRBJ2-2; 8 bases match TRBD1. The germline V gene has CDR1 ENHRY and CDR2 SYGVKD. The CDR3 loop spans 17 amino acids. V lost 0 bases, J lost 5 bases, and 8 bases stayed unmatched. CDR3 amino acids: CAISESGQGGGTGELFF. In DNA form, the CDR3 reads TGTGCCATCAGTGAGTCAGGACAGGGAGGAGGAACCGGGGAGCTGTTTTTT.

V is TRBV5-1 and J is TRBJ1-1; 7 bases fit TRBD1. Germline CDR1 SGHRS, CDR2 YFSETQ. This CDR3 has 14 residues. With 4 bases clipped from V and 1 base from J, the junction kept 4 bases outside the gene matches. The CDR3 sequence is CASSTDRANTEAFF. CDR3 nucleotide sequence: TGCGCCAGCAGCACAGACAGGGCGAACACTGAAGCTTTCTTT. Drawing the rest from reference TRBV5-1 and TRBJ1-1, the complete variable domain is KAGVTQTPRYLIKTRGQQVTLSCSPISGHRSVSWYQQTPGQGLQFLFEYFSETQRNKGNFPGRFSGRQFSNSRSEMNVSTLELGDSALYLCASSTDRANTEAFFGQGTRLTVV.

The V gene is TRBV10-2, the J gene TRBJ2-1; 9 bases line up with TRBD2. This CDR3 comprises 15 residues. J was trimmed by 7 bases and V by 4 bases; bases with no gene match: 8. Looked up from germline, CDR1 is WSHSY and CDR2 is SAAADI. CDR3 nucleotide sequence: TGCGCCAGCAGTGGTATAGCGGGAGAGCTTAATGAGCAGTTCTTC. Its protein product is CASSGIAGELNEQFF.

The gene calls are TRBV30 and TRBJ1-3; 8 bases agree with TRBD1. Germline V CDR1 and CDR2: GTSNPN, SVGIG (reference sequence). CDR3 size: 17 residues. V lost 0 bases to trimming and J lost 2 bases; unmatched junction nucleotides: 9. The CDR3 spells CAWSVLGQGSAGNTIYF. The CDR3 DNA sequence: TGTGCCTGGAGTGTACTTGGACAGGGCTCGGCTGGAAACACCATATATTTT.

The genes are TRBV4-3 and TRBJ2-1, with D perhaps matching TRBD2 (6 bases). V lost 0 bases and J 9 bases, leaving 12 bases between the germline ends. Germline lookup yields CDR1 LGHNA and CDR2 YSLEER. This CDR3 region has 14 residues. Here the CDR3 DNA reads TGCGCCAGCAGCCAAGATCGTGCGGGAAGTGAGCAGTTCTTC. Translation: CASSQDRAGSEQFF.

This rearrangement joins TRBV7-9 to TRBJ2-1; 12 nucleotides match TRBD2. This CDR3 spans 17 amino acids. V was pared by 5 bases and J by 2 bases, with 7 bases of the junction left unmatched. Germline-derived CDR1 and CDR2 are SEHNR and FQNEAQ (reference sequence). The CDR3 DNA sequence: TGTGCCAGCAGCGTACCCTGGACTAGCGGGACCTACAATGAGCAGTTCTTC. Translated: CASSVPWTSGTYNEQFF.

This chain connects TRBV5-1 to TRBJ2-1; D uncertain. Germline loops: CDR1 SGHRS, CDR2 YFSETQ. V was shortened by 0 bases and J by 8 bases, with 6 bases between the two germline ends. The CDR3 runs 12 residues. DNA for the CDR3: TGCGCCAGCAGCTTGGTAGATCATGAGCAGTTCTTC. This sequence encodes CASSLVDHEQFF.

Details on this clone: Sequence at one end of the junction differs from germline and may be a read error. The chain links TRBV5-4 to TRBJ2-1; TRBD2 matches at 11 bases. The germline V gene encodes CDR1 SGHNT and CDR2 YYREEE (reference sequence). This CDR3 is 16 amino acids long. The CDR3 sequence: CASSPGGLAGYNERFF. The CDR3 bases are TGTGCCAGCAGCCCGGGCGGACTAGCGGGTTACAATGAGCGGTTCTTC.

The chain recombines TRBV11-1 with TRBJ2-3; perhaps TRBD1 as D (5 bases). The CDR3 runs 14 residues. V shed 3 bases and J shed 4 bases, with 11 bases lying between them. CDR1 and CDR2 (germline): SGHAT, FQDESV (reference sequence). The CDR3 DNA follows: TGTGCCAGCAGCTTGCCCAGGGTTGCAGATACGCAGTATTTT. As protein: CASSLPRVADTQYF.

This chain links TRBV6-1 with TRBJ1-1; no firm D call. Trimming shortened V by 5 bases and J by 4 bases, and 14 bases separated the two germline ends. The CDR3 spans 14 residues. The germline gives CDR1 MNHNS, CDR2 SASEGT. The chain's CDR3 is CASSTDGGVTEAFF. The CDR3 nucleotides read TGTGCCAGCAGTACGGACGGCGGGGTCACTGAAGCTTTCTTT.

The chain links TRBV19 to TRBJ1-2; a possible D gene is TRBD1 (5 bases). CDR1 LNHDA and CDR2 SQIVND come from the germline V gene (reference sequence). CDR3 length: 14 amino acids. The V end was cut by 3 bases, the J end by 1 base, with 9 bases between. This CDR3 is CASSIPGLNYGYTF. CDR3 nucleotide sequence: TGTGCCAGTAGTATTCCAGGGCTTAACTATGGCTACACCTTC.

The chain recombines TRBV5-8 with TRBJ1-5, with a tentative D call TRBD1 (6 bases). The CDR3 spans 15 residues. Per the germline V gene, CDR1 is SGHTS and CDR2 is YDEGEE. Trimming took 4 bases from V and 1 from J, leaving 12 bases between them. The CDR3 sequence is CASSRWGGSNQPQHF. CDR3 DNA sequence: TGTGCCAGCAGCCGGTGGGGGGGCAGCAATCAGCCCCAGCATTTT.

The V gene is TRBV30, the J gene TRBJ2-1; D possibly corresponds to TRBD1 (5 bases). The CDR3 runs to 18 residues. The germline CDR1 and CDR2 sequences are GTSNPN and SVGIG (reference sequence). Trimming removed 2 bases from V and 7 bases from J, with 27 bases in between. The CDR3 is CAWSNRLKQGRLANEQFF. For the CDR3, the DNA is TGTGCCTGGAGTAACAGGTTGAAGCAAGGGCGGTTGGCGAATGAGCAGTTCTTC.

The genes are TRBV27 and TRBJ2-5, with 9 bases lining up with TRBD1. Trimming removed 5 bases from V and 5 bases from J; junction bases left unmatched: 9. Germline V lookup: CDR1 MNHEY, CDR2 SMNVEV (reference sequence). The length of the CDR3 is 15 residues. The CDR3 region is CASSLGTGTWETQYF. CDR3 in DNA: TGTGCCAGCAGTCTAGGGACAGGGACGTGGGAGACCCAGTACTTC.

This chain links TRBV7-9 with TRBJ1-1; weak D call: TRBD1 (6 bases). The V end lost 3 bases, the J end lost 4 bases, and 15 bases lay between the germline ends. Germline CDR1 SEHNR, CDR2 FQNEAQ (reference sequence). The CDR3 totals 15 residues. The CDR3 sequence is CASSFQGSVGTEAFF. The CDR3 DNA is TGTGCCAGCAGCTTCCAGGGGTCGGTGGGCACTGAAGCTTTCTTT. The complete variable domain, with remaining parts taken from reference TRBV7-9 and TRBJ1-1, reads DTGVSQNPRHKITKRGQNVTFRCDPISEHNRLYWYRQTLGQGPEFLTYFQNEAQLEKSRLLSDRFSAERPKGSFSTLEIQRTEQGDSAMYLCASSFQGSVGTEAFFGQGTRLTVV.

This chain connects TRBV15 to TRBJ1-2; the D gene is possibly TRBD1 (6 bases). V gave up 7 bases and J gave up 0 bases, with 15 bases separating them. Germline loops: CDR1 LNHNV, CDR2 YYDKDF (reference sequence). There are 15 residues in the CDR3. As DNA, the CDR3 is TGTGCCACCAAGGCTCGGGGGGCGCCTAACTATGGCTACACCTTC. Its protein product is CATKARGAPNYGYTF.

The gene calls are TRBV2 and TRBJ1-2; a possible D gene is TRBD1 (6 bases). Trimming stripped 0 bases from V and 12 bases from J, with 14 bases between. CDR1 and CDR2 from the germline V gene are SNHLY and FYNNEI. This CDR3 is 13 amino acids long. The CDR3 DNA reads as TGTGCCAGCAGTGAAGCAGAGACAGGAAAGAACACCTTC. It specifies CASSEAETGKNTF.

This chain connects TRBV19 to TRBJ2-4; 7 positions match TRBD1. CDR3 length: 15 amino acids. V trimming: 7 bases; J trimming: 3 bases; junction bases outside the gene matches: 9. CDR1 is LNHDA and CDR2 is SQIVND in the germline V gene (reference sequence). The CDR3: CASTPSQGVKNIQYF. The CDR3 DNA follows: TGTGCCAGTACTCCCTCGCAGGGGGTCAAAAACATTCAGTACTTC.

The V and J genes are TRBV9 and TRBJ1-2; D gene unclear. Germline-derived CDR1 and CDR2 are SGDLS and YYNGEE. The CDR3 is 13 residues long. With 0 bases removed from V and 8 bases from J, the gap between germline ends came to 11 bases. The CDR3 bases are TGTGCCAGCAGCGTAGATCCTTCGGGAGGCTACACCTTC. It specifies CASSVDPSGGYTF.

Details on this clone: A read error may produce the germline difference seen at one junction end. The chain combines TRBV12-5 with TRBJ2-7; D is uncertain. Germline CDR1 LGHNT, CDR2 FRNRAP. CDR3 length: 11 residues. Here the CDR3 reads CASGLSWQLDF. The CDR3 DNA reads as TGTGCTAGTGGTTTGTCTTGGCAGTTGGACTTC. The complete variable domain, with remaining parts taken from reference TRBV12-5 and TRBJ2-7, reads DARVTQTPRHKVTEMGQEVTMRCQPILGHNTVFWYRQTMMQGLELLAYFRNRAPLDDSGMPKDRFSAEMPDATLATLKIQPSEPRDSAVYFCASGLSWQLDFGPGTRLTVT.